Shown below are 5 T cell receptor beta chains from a single sample sequenced in a study of OX40 agonist ivuxolimab in advanced cancers. TCRdb's copy holds only in-frame clones and misses some; the assay was immunoSEQ multiplex PCR. The table lists approximately 17,000 clones, 70% to 80% of them singletons. This specimen was CD4+ or CD8+ T cells sorted from blood, taken in a trial of the OX40 agonist ivuxolimab. These receptors were collected from an adult with an advanced solid tumor such as melanoma, head and neck, liver or kidney cancer.

The chain links TRBV9 to TRBJ2-1; D might be TRBD2 (6 bases). CDR3 length: 18 amino acids. The ends were cut back, 0 bases at V and 8 bases at J, with 24 bases in the middle. The V gene's germline CDR1 is SGDLS and CDR2 YYNGEE. CDR3 in amino acids: CASSVVDMGVGSWDEQFF. The CDR3 coding sequence is TGTGCCAGCAGCGTAGTTGACATGGGGGTCGGGAGTTGGGATGAGCAGTTCTTC.

This clone is labeled as medium-sized (0.01 to 0.1%). As DNA, the CDR3 is TGTGCCAGCAGTCTTAACTACAACACCGGGGAGCTGTTTTTT. It specifies CASSLNYNTGELFF. The chain has TRBV7-2 and TRBJ2-2; no definite D call. V lost 6 bases and J 2 bases, leaving 10 bases between the germline ends. CDR3 size: 14 residues. Germline V gives CDR1 SGHTA, CDR2 FQGNSA.

This clone was seen just once. The chain carries TRBV7-9 and TRBJ2-7, with 8 bases that match TRBD1. CDR3 length: 13 residues. Germline-derived CDR1 and CDR2 are SEHNR and FQNEAQ (reference sequence). With 6 bases clipped from V and 6 bases from J, the junction kept 7 bases outside the gene matches. DNA of the CDR3: TGTGCCAGCAGTCGCAGACAGGGGTCCGAGCAGTACTTC. Translation: CASSRRQGSEQYF.

The chain links TRBV10-3 to TRBJ1-4; D unclear. The CDR3 has 15 amino acids. The V gene's germline CDR1 is ENHRY and CDR2 SYGVKD. V lost 0 bases and J 3 bases, leaving 8 bases between the germline ends. CDR3 nucleotides: TGTGCCATCAGTGAGTCCGAAACCCCTAATGAAAAACTGTTTTTT. This gives the protein CAISESETPNEKLFF.

The chain has TRBV27 and TRBJ2-7; D not certain. Germline loops: CDR1 MNHEY, CDR2 SMNVEV (reference sequence). V was pared by 3 bases and J by 2 bases, with 14 bases between. The CDR3 covers 15 residues. DNA for the CDR3: TGTGCCAGCAGTTTGATGGACCAACACGCCTACGAGCAGTACTTC. Protein: CASSLMDQHAYEQYF.